The T cell receptor beta chain under discussion was sequenced for a study of T cells after yellow fever vaccination. Across the study: Fractions of limited cellularity were prepared by means of SMART-Seq v4 Ultra Low Input. Overall study results and limits: Almost every vaccine-responding clonotype was undetectable in sorted memory subsets on day 0. The secondary response showed a weaker magnitude and a faster peak, day 5 versus 15.

The germline V and J ends were trimmed by 0 bases and 1 base, with 6 bases remaining between them. The CDR3 totals 15 residues. Germline CDR1 reads MRHNA; CDR2 reads SNTAGT. This clonotype was seen many times. In making TCR cDNA, 5'RACE template switching added a universal primer site and UMIs to it. MiXCR, run by TCRdb on the 5' RACE reads, gives a single entry per CDR3 protein. Counted here are 30,000 to 35,000 distinct CDR3 sequences, 6.5% to 8% occurring once; the ten biggest clones make up 22%. The sample was PBMCs, either bulk or a sorted T-cell subset (CD4+, CD8+, memory, or dextramer-sorted; not recorded which), taken on the day of the first yellow fever vaccination. This sequence was found in a man between 18 and 29 years old who received the YFV17D yellow fever vaccine. The chain recombines TRBV6-4 with TRBJ2-2, with D tentatively TRBD2 (5 bases). CDR3 in amino acids: CASSDSAGNTGELFF. CDR3 DNA: TGTGCCAGCAGTGACTCGGCGGGGAACACCGGGGAGCTGTTTTTT.